These 14 T cell receptor beta chains were sequenced from one sample in a study of beta chain features in type 1 diabetes. Study results and caveats: Moderately but significantly shorter TCRB CDR3s were found in Type 1 diabetes patients in all four CD4+ subsets.

Expressed TCRB transcripts got sequenced, as all isolated RNA was reverse transcribed. The data were produced by immunoSEQ multiplex PCR, yet TCRdb's version contains in-frame clones alone and is incomplete. Here the sample spans about 280,000 clones, over 12% being singletons. For these receptors, no antigen is known. Sequencing used naive CD4+ T cells from blood. These receptors were taken from a man aged 18 to 35 with type 1 diabetes.

The sample holds a few counts of this clone. The rearrangement uses TRBV5-1 and TRBJ2-3; TRBD2 matches at 8 bases. CDR1 and CDR2 from the germline V gene are SGHRS and YFSETQ. V lost 5 bases, J lost 6 bases, and 14 bases stayed unmatched. CDR3 length equals 16 residues. The CDR3 here is CASSRKSGRESDTQYF. The CDR3 region has the DNA TGCGCCAGCAGTCGCAAGAGCGGGAGAGAATCCGATACGCAGTATTTT.

The rearrangement joins TRBV10-2 to TRBJ1-5, with D possibly matching TRBD1 (5 bases). The CDR3 is 16 amino acids. The V end lost 6 bases, the J end lost 7 bases, and 22 bases lay between the germline ends. Germline V gene data show CDR1 as WSHSY and CDR2 as SAAADI. DNA for the CDR3: TGCGCCAGCAGGGGAGACCGGGACCGGAGGGAGCAGCCCCAGCATTTT. It specifies CASRGDRDRREQPQHF.

The chain is built from TRBV29-1 and TRBJ2-7; no definite D call. Between the trimmed V and J ends, which lost 6 bases and 2 bases, there was a span of 17 bases. Germline V gene data show CDR1 as SQVTM and CDR2 as ANQGSEA. CDR3 length: 14 residues. The chain's CDR3 is CSVVMWQKPYEQYF. In DNA form, the CDR3 reads TGCAGCGTGGTGATGTGGCAGAAACCCTACGAGCAGTACTTC.

The chain recombines TRBV11-3 with TRBJ2-1; 13 nucleotides agree with TRBD2. Germline V gene data show CDR1 as SGHNT and CDR2 as YENEEA. The CDR3 length is 18 residues. The ends lost 3 bases at V and 8 bases at J; junction bases unmatched: 13. The chain's CDR3 is CASSLIKMGLAGSYEQFF. As DNA, the CDR3 is TGTGCCAGCAGCTTGATAAAAATGGGACTAGCGGGAAGTTATGAGCAGTTCTTC.

V gene TRBV28 combines with J gene TRBJ2-7; weak D call: TRBD1 (6 bases). The CDR3 sequence is 15 residues long. CDR1 is MDHEN and CDR2 is SYDVKM in the germline V gene. V was clipped by 0 bases and J by 7 bases, with 16 bases between them. The CDR3 spells CASSLWDSDVREQYF. CDR3 DNA sequence: TGTGCCAGCAGTTTATGGGACAGCGACGTTAGGGAGCAGTACTTC.

V gene TRBV28 combines with J gene TRBJ2-7, with D maybe TRBD1 (6 bases). V lost 5 bases, J lost 3 bases, and 11 bases lay in between. This CDR3 has 13 residues. CDR1 is MDHEN and CDR2 is SYDVKM in the germline V gene. The CDR3 nucleotides read TGTGCCAGCAGTCTAAGACAGGTCTACGAGCAGTACTTC. Translating gives CASSLRQVYEQYF. The entire variable domain, with the rest obtained from reference TRBV28 and TRBJ2-7, is as follows: DVKVTQSSRYLVKRTGEKVFLECVQDMDHENMFWYRQDPGLGLRLIYFSYDVKMKEKGDIPEGYSVSREKKERFSLILESASTNQTSMYLCASSLRQVYEQYFGPGTRLTVT.

This sequence joins TRBV5-1 and TRBJ1-4; a weak D match, TRBD1 (5 bases). Trimming took 2 bases from V and 8 from J, leaving 16 bases between them. CDR3 length: 15 amino acids. CDR1 is SGHRS and CDR2 is YFSETQ in the germline V gene. The CDR3 region has the DNA TGCGCCAGCAGCTTAACGACAGTGGGAGGAGAAAAACTGTTTTTT. It codes for CASSLTTVGGEKLFF.

The chain combines TRBV9 with TRBJ2-5; TRBD1 agrees at 11 bases. Unmatched junction bases numbered 11, after V lost 0 bases and J lost 1 base. The germline V gene encodes CDR1 SGDLS and CDR2 YYNGEE. The CDR3 runs to 19 residues. The DNA for the CDR3 is TGTGCCAGCAGCGTAGCCGGGATAGGACAGGGGGCGTTCCAAGAGACCCAGTACTTC. As protein: CASSVAGIGQGAFQETQYF.

This clone showed up just a few times. Distinct nucleotide sequences in the sample also encode this CDR3. J is TRBJ1-2 and V is TRBV5-4, with D possibly being TRBD1 (6 bases). This CDR3 comprises 13 residues. The V end was cut by 0 bases, the J end by 7 bases, with 10 bases between. Germline loops: CDR1 SGHNT, CDR2 YYREEE (reference sequence). CDR3 amino acids: CASSLEQGSGYTF. The CDR3 coding sequence is TGTGCCAGCAGCTTGGAACAGGGCTCTGGCTACACCTTC. The whole variable domain, remainder taken from reference TRBV5-4 and TRBJ1-2, is ETGVTQSPTHLIKTRGQQVTLRCSSQSGHNTVSWYQQALGQGPQFIFQYYREEENGRGNFPPRFSGLQFPNYSSELNVNALELDDSALYLCASSLEQGSGYTFGSGTRLTVV.

The chain carries TRBV19 and TRBJ1-4, with a tentative D call TRBD1 (5 bases). CDR3 length equals 14 residues. Germline-derived CDR1 and CDR2 are LNHDA and SQIVND (reference sequence). V lost 2 bases, J lost 5 bases, and 9 bases lay in between. The CDR3 bases are TGTGCCAGTAGTATACCGGGGGTAAATGAAAAACTGTTTTTT. Translated, it gives CASSIPGVNEKLFF.

The CDR3 protein is CASSQTGGGRETQYF. As DNA, the CDR3 is TGTGCCAGCAGCCAGACTGGGGGGGGCCGCGAGACCCAGTACTTC. The chain combines TRBV4-2 with TRBJ2-5; TRBD2 is a possible D gene (7 bases). The V and J ends lost 3 bases and 5 bases respectively, with 16 bases between them. Per germline, CDR1 LGHNA and CDR2 YNFKEQ. The CDR3 covers 15 residues.

This clone was found a few times. V is TRBV11-2 and J is TRBJ2-5, with TRBD2 as a possible D gene (6 bases). The CDR3 spans 13 residues. The germline V gene encodes CDR1 SGHAT and CDR2 FQNNGV. Trimming cost V 5 bases and J 5 bases, with 12 bases left between them. CDR3 bases: TGTGCCAGCAGCGCGCGGAGGGAGGAGACCCAGTACTTC. It translates to CASSARREETQYF. Together with reference TRBV11-2 and TRBJ2-5, the CDR3 gives the full variable domain: EAGVAQSPRYKIIEKRQSVAFWCNPISGHATLYWYQQILGQGPKLLIQFQNNGVVDDSQLPKDRFSAERLKGVDSTLKIQPAKLEDSAVYLCASSARREETQYFGPGTRLLVL.

The chain joins TRBV10-2 to TRBJ2-1, with D unclear. Trimming cost V 4 bases and J 8 bases, with 6 bases left between them. The CDR3 length is 11 residues. The germline gives CDR1 WSHSY, CDR2 SAAADI. The CDR3: CASSGADEQFF. CDR3 DNA: TGCGCCAGCAGTGGCGCCGATGAGCAGTTCTTC.

Only a few counts were recorded for this clone. The chain's CDR3 is CASSLGGPAYF. CDR3 nucleotide sequence: TGTGCCAGCAGCTTGGGTGGGCCCGCTTACTTC. The V and J genes are TRBV5-6 and TRBJ2-5; no clear D. The V end was cut by 0 bases, the J end by 14 bases, with 11 bases between. Germline V gene sequence: CDR1 SGHDT, CDR2 YYEEEE. The CDR3 covers 11 residues.